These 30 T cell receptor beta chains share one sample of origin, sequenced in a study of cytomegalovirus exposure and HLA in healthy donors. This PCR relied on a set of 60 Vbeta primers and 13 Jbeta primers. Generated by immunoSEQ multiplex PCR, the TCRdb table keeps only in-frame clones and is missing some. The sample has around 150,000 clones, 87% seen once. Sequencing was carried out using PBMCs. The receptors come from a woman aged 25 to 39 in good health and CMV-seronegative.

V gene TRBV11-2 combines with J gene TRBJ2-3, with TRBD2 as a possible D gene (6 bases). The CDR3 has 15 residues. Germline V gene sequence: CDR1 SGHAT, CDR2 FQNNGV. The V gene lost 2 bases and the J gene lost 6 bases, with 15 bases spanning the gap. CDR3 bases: TGTGCCAGCAGCTTAAACCCTAATGGGGGGGATACGCAGTATTTT. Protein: CASSLNPNGGDTQYF.

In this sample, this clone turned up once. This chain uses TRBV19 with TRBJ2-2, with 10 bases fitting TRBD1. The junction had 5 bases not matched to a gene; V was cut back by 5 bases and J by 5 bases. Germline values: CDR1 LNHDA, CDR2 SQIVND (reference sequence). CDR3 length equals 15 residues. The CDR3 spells CASSSRTGGTGELFF. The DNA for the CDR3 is TGTGCCAGTAGTTCCCGGACAGGGGGGACCGGGGAGCTGTTTTTT.

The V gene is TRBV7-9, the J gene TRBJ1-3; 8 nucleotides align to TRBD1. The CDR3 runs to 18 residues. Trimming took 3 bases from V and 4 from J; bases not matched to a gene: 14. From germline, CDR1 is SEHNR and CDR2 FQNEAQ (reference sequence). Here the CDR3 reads CASSFGTGSFSEGNTIYF. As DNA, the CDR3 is TGTGCCAGCAGCTTCGGGACAGGATCTTTCTCTGAAGGAAACACCATATATTTT.

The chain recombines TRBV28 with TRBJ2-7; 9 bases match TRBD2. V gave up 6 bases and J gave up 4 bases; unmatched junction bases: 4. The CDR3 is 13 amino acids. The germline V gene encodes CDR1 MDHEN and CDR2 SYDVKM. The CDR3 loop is CASRSGGFYEQYF. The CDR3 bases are TGTGCCAGCAGGAGCGGGGGGTTTTACGAGCAGTACTTC.

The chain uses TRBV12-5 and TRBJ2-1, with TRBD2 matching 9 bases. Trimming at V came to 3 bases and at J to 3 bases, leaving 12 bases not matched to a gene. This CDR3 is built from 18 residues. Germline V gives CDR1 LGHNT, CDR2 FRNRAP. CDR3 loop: CASGFSGSREGVYNEQFF. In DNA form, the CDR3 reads TGTGCTAGTGGTTTTAGCGGGAGCCGTGAGGGGGTCTACAATGAGCAGTTCTTC.

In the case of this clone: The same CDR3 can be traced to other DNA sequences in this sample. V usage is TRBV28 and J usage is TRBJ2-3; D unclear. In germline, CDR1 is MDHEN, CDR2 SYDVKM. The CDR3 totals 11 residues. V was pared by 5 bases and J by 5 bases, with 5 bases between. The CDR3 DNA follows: TGTGCCAGCAGTCTGAGAGATACGCAGTATTTT. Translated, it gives CASSLRDTQYF.

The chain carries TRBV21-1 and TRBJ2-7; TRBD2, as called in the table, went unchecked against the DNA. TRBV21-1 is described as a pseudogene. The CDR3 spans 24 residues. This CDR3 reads CASSIATSRTSGGGAKIPTYEQYF. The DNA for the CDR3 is TGTGCCAGCAGCATCGCGACTTCCCGGACTAGCGGCGGGGGGGCCAAAATCCCCACCTACGAGCAGTACTTC.

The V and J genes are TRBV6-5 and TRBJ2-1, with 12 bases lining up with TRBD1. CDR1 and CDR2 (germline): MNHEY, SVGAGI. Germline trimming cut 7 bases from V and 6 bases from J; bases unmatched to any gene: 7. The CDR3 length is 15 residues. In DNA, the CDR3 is TGTGCCAGCAATTCGCCGGGACAGGGGGCCAATGAGCAGTTCTTC. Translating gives CASNSPGQGANEQFF.

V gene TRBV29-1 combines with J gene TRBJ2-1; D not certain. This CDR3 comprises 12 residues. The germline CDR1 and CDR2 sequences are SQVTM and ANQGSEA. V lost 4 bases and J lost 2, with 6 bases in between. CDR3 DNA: TGCAGCGTTGTAGCACCCTACAATGAGCAGTTCTTC. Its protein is CSVVAPYNEQFF.

The CDR3 sequence: CASRPQGVTNTEAFF. Written as DNA, the CDR3 is TGTGCCAGTAGGCCCCAGGGGGTGACGAACACTGAAGCTTTCTTT. The chain has TRBV19 and TRBJ1-1; the match to TRBD1 covers 7 bases. CDR1 LNHDA and CDR2 SQIVND come from the germline V gene (reference sequence). The trim removed 6 bases at V and 1 base at J, leaving 8 bases unmatched. The CDR3 spans 15 residues.

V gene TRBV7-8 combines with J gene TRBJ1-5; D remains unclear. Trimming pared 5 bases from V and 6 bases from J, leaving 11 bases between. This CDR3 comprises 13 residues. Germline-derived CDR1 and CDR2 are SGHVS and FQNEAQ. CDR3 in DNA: TGTGCCAGCAGCGCAGGCATAGTTCAGCCCCAGCATTTT. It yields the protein CASSAGIVQPQHF.

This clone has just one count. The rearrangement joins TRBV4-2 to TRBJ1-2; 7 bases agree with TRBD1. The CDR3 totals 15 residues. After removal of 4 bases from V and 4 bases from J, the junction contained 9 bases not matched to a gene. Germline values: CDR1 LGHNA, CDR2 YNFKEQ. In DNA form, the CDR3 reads TGTGCCAGCAGCCCGCAACGGGACAGCTTCTATGGCTACACCTTC. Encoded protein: CASSPQRDSFYGYTF.

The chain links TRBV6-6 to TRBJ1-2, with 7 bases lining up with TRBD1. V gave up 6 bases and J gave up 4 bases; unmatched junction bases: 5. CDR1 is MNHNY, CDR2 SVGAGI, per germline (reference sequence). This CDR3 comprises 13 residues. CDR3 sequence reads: CASRLTGAYGYTF. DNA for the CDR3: TGTGCCAGCAGATTAACAGGGGCCTATGGCTACACCTTC.

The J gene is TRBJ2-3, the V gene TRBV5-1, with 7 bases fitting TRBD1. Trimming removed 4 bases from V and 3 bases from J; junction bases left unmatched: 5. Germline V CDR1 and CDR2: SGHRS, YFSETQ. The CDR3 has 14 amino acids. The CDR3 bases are TGCGCCAGCAGCCTGACAGGGAAGACAGATACGCAGTATTTT. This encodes CASSLTGKTDTQYF. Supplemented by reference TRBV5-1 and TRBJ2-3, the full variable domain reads KAGVTQTPRYLIKTRGQQVTLSCSPISGHRSVSWYQQTPGQGLQFLFEYFSETQRNKGNFPGRFSGRQFSNSRSEMNVSTLELGDSALYLCASSLTGKTDTQYFGPGTRLTVL.

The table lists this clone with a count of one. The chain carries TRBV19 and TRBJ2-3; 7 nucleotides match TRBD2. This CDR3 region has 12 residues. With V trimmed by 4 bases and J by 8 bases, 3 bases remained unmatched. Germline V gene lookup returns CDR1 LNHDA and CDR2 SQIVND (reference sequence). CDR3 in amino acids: CASSNTGGTQYF. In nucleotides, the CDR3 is TGTGCCAGTAGTAACACGGGGGGTACGCAGTATTTT.

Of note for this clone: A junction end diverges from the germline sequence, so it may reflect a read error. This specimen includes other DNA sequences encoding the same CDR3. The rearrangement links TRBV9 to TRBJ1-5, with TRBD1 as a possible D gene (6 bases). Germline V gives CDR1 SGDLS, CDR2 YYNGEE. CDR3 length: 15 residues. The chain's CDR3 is CASSVAGAPNQPQHF. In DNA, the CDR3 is TGTGCCAGCAGCGTAGCAGGGGCCCCTAATCAACCCCAGCATTTT.

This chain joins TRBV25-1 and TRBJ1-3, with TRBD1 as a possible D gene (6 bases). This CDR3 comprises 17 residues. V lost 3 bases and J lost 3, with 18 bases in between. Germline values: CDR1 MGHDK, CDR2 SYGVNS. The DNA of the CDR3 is TGTGCCAGCAGTGATAGGTCAGGGGATAACGATGGAAACACCATATATTTT. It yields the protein CASSDRSGDNDGNTIYF. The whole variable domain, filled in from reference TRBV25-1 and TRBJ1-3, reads EADIYQTPRYLVIGTGKKITLECSQTMGHDKMYWYQQDPGMELHLIHYSYGVNSTEKGDLSSESTVSRIRTEHFPLTLESARPSHTSQYLCASSDRSGDNDGNTIYFGEGSWLTVV.

The DNA for the CDR3 is TGTGCCAGCTCTATATTAGCTGGAGGGGGCACAGATACGCAGTATTTT. Amino acids: CASSILAGGGTDTQYF. The chain couples TRBV18 to TRBJ2-3; D perhaps matches TRBD2 (6 bases). CDR3 length: 16 residues. V was cut by 6 bases and J by 1 base, with 17 bases left in between. Germline assignment: CDR1 KGHSH and CDR2 LQKENI.

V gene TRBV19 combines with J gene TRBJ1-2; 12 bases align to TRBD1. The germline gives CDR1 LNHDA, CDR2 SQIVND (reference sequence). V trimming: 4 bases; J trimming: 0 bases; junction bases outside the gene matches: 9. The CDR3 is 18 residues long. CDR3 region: CASSTAGTGGLPNYGYTF. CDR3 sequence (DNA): TGTGCCAGTAGTACGGCCGGGACAGGGGGCCTACCTAACTATGGCTACACCTTC.

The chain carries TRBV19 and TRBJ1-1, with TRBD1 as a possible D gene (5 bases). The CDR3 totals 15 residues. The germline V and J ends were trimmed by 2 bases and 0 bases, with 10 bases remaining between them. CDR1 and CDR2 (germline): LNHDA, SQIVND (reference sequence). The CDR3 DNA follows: TGTGCCAGTAGTATACAACCAGGGCTGAACACTGAAGCTTTCTTT. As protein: CASSIQPGLNTEAFF.

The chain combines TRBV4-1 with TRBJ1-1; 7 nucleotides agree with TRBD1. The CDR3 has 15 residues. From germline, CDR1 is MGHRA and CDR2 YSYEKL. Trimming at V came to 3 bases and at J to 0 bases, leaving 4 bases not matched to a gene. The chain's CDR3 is CASSHPGTVNTEAFF. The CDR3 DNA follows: TGCGCCAGCAGCCACCCCGGGACAGTGAACACTGAAGCTTTCTTT.

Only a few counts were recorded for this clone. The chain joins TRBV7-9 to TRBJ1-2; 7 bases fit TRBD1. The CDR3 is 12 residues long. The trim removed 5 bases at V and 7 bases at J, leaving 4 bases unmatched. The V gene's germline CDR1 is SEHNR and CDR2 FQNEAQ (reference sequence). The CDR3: CASSTHRGGYTF. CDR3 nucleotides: TGTGCCAGCAGCACCCACAGGGGTGGCTACACCTTC.

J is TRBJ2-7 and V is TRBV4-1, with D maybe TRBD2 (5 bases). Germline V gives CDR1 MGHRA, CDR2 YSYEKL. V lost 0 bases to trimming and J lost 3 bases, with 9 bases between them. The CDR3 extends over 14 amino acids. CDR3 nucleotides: TGCGCCAGCAGCCAAGAGGCAGACTACTACGAGCAGTACTTC. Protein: CASSQEADYYEQYF.

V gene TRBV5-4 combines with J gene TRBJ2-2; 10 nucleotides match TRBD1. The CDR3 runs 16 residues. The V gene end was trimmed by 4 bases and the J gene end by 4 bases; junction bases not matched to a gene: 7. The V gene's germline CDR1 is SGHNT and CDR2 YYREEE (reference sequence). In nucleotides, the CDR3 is TGTGCCAGCAGCGGGACCGGGACAGGGGCCACCGGGGAGCTGTTTTTT. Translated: CASSGTGTGATGELFF.

The CDR3 DNA follows: TGTGCCAGCAGTTTAAGGGGTATAGGGTCCTACAATGAGCAGTTCTTC. Amino acid sequence: CASSLRGIGSYNEQFF. The chain combines TRBV27 with TRBJ2-1; D possibly corresponds to TRBD1 (5 bases). The CDR3 contains 16 residues. Germline CDR1 and CDR2: MNHEY and SMNVEV (reference sequence). Trimming removed 2 bases from V and 1 base from J, with 12 bases in between.

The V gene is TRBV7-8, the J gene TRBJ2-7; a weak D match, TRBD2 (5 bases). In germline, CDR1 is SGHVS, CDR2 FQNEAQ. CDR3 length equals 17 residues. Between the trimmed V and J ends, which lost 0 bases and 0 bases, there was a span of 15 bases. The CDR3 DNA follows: TGTGCCAGCAGCTTAGCCTCCAGCGGTCCCCGCTCCTACGAGCAGTACTTC. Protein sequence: CASSLASSGPRSYEQYF. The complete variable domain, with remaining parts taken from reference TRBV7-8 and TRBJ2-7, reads GAGVSQSPRYKVAKRGQDVALRCDPISGHVSLFWYQQALGQGPEFLTYFQNEAQLDKSGLPSDRFFAERPEGSVSTLKIQRTQQEDSAVYLCASSLASSGPRSYEQYFGPGTRLTVT.

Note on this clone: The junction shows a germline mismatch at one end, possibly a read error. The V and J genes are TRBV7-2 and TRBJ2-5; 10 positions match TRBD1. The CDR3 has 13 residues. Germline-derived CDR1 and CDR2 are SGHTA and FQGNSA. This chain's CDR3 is CASSSPYRDRGDF. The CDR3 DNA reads TGTGCCAGCAGCTCACCGTACCGGGACAGGGGTGACTTC.

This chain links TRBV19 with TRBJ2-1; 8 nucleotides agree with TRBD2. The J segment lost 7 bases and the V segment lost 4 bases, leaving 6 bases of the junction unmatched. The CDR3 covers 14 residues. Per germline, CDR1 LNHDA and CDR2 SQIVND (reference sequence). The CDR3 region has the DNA TGTGCCAGTAGTACCAGCGGGGGACCAAATGAGCAGTTCTTC. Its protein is CASSTSGGPNEQFF.

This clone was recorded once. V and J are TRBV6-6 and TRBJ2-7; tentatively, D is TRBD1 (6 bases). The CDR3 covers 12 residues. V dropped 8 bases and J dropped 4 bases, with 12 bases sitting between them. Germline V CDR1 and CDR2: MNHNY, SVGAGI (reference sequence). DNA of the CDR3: TGTGCCAGCGGAGGACAGCGTTACGAGCAGTACTTC. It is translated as CASGGQRYEQYF.

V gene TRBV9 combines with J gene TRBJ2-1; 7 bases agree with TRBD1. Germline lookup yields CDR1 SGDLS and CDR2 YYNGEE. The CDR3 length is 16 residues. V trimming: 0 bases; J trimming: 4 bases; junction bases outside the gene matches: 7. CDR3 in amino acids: CASSVAGTEPYNEQFF. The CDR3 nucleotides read TGTGCCAGCAGCGTAGCGGGGACAGAACCTTACAATGAGCAGTTCTTC.